These T cell receptor beta chains were read from a single sample in a study of human thymus T cells. Method: immunoSEQ multiplex PCR; TCRdb's copy keeps in-frame clones and lacks some. The sample has 100,000 to 150,000 clones, about 93% seen once. Material for sequencing was thymus tissue. The receptor set was obtained from a boy under two years old with a congenital heart defect but otherwise immunologically healthy. CDR3s include the opening cysteine and the closing phenylalanine or tryptophan. A D gene is named only where the DNA matches it firmly. Not every row has a clone size; where given, it reads once, few, many or a size class.

j_gene | v_gene | abundance | d_gene | CDR3nt | CDR3aa
TRBJ2-3 | TRBV6-6 | . | TRBD2 | TGTGCCAGCAGTTCTCACTCGGCGGGGGGAGGGACGCAGTATTTT | CASSSHSAGGGTQYF
TRBJ1-2 | TRBV4-1 | . | . | TGCGCCAGCAGCCAACAGGCAGGGAACTATGGCTACACCTTC | CASSQQAGNYGYTF
TRBJ2-1 | TRBV5-1 | . | TRBD2 | TGCGCCAGCAGCAAGGGACTAGCGGGGGCAAGCTCCTACAATGAGCAGTTCTTC | CASSKGLAGASSYNEQFF
TRBJ1-6 | TRBV5-4 | . | . | TGTGCCAGCAGCCTTGACAGACACGTTAATTCACCCCTCCACTTT | CASSLDRHVNSPLHF
TRBJ2-3 | TRBV9 | . | . | TGTGCCAGCAGCGTAGAGCCGGCGGCCGCAGATACGCAGTATTTT | CASSVEPAAADTQYF
TRBJ2-7 | TRBV18 | . | TRBD1 | TGTGCCAGCTCACCAAACCGGCAGGGGGCCTACGAGCAGTACTTC | CASSPNRQGAYEQYF
TRBJ2-2 | TRBV4-2 | . | TRBD2 | TGTGCCAGCAGCCCGACAACCCTAGCGGGGGGTCGCGGCACCGGGGAGCTGTTTTTT | CASSPTTLAGGRGTGELFF
TRBJ2-5 | TRBV4-1 | . | . | TGCGCCAGCAGTCGCTCCGGGACTGAAGAGACCCAGTACTTC | CASSRSGTEETQYF
TRBJ1-6 | TRBV4-3 | . | . | TGCGCCAGCAGCCAGGAAGACCTGGAGGATTCACCCCTCCACTTT | CASSQEDLEDSPLHF
TRBJ1-2 | TRBV5-4 | . | . | TGTGCCAGCAGCTTGGGGCAAGGGGATAACTATGGCTACACCTTC | CASSLGQGDNYGYTF
TRBJ2-1 | TRBV5-1 | . | TRBD1 | TGCGCCAGCAGCTTGCCCCGGGACAGGGGAGTAGATAGGATCATCGAGCAGTTCTTC | CASSLPRDRGVDRIIEQFF
TRBJ1-2 | TRBV12-5 | . | . | TGTGCTAGTCCTCACAGAGGCGGCCCAGGTAGTGGCTACACCTTC | CASPHRGGPGSGYTF
TRBJ2-6 | TRBV19 | . | TRBD1 | TGTGCCAGTAGGCGGGACAGGGGGCATGCTGGGGCCAACGTCCTGACTTTC | CASRRDRGHAGANVLTF
TRBJ2-5 | TRBV5-5 | . | TRBD2 | TGTGCCAGCAGCTTACTAGCGGGGTTGGGGGAGCAAGAGACCCAGTACTTC | CASSLLAGLGEQETQYF
TRBJ1-1 | TRBV7-9 | . | . | TGTGCCAGCAGCTTCTTTAGGCAATCGAACACTGAAGCTTTCTTT | CASSFFRQSNTEAFF
TRBJ2-1 | TRBV7-3 | . | . | TGTGCCAGCAGCGCCACACCGGCATCCTACAATGAGCAGTTCTTC | CASSATPASYNEQFF
TRBJ1-1 | TRBV5-1 | . | . | TGCGCCAGCAGCTTGGATGGGTTTTGGAACACTGAAGCTTTCTTT | CASSLDGFWNTEAFF
TRBJ1-2 | TRBV4-3 | . | . | TGCGCCAGCAGCCAAGAGGAATGGTCCCGCTATGGCTACACCTTC | CASSQEEWSRYGYTF
TRBJ2-7 | TRBV5-1 | . | . | TGCGCCAGCAGCCCTGGGGGCGGGGGTACCTACGAGCAGTACTTC | CASSPGGGGTYEQYF
TRBJ2-5 | TRBV12-5 | . | . | TGTGCTAGTGGCCCGTCGTCTCGGGGGAAGACCCAGTACTTC | CASGPSSRGKTQYF
TRBJ2-5 | TRBV5-1 | . | . | TGCGCCAGCAGCTTAGGGAAAGGGGAGACCCAGTACTTC | CASSLGKGETQYF
TRBJ2-3 | TRBV4-3 | . | . | TGCGCCAGCAGCCAAGATAGGGCGGCTAGCACAGATACGCAGTATTTT | CASSQDRAASTDTQYF
TRBJ2-2 | TRBV5-1 | . | TRBD2 | TGCGCCAGCAGCTTACCAGCGGGGGACACCGGGGAGCTGTTTTTT | CASSLPAGDTGELFF
TRBJ2-5 | TRBV7-2 | . | . | TGTGCCAGCAGCCCCGACGGGCAAGAGACCCAGTACTTC | CASSPDGQETQYF
TRBJ1-2 | TRBV4-3 | . | TRBD1 | TGCGCCAGCAGCCTTTATCTCTACAGGGGGGAGGATGGCTACACCTTC | CASSLYLYRGEDGYTF
TRBJ2-7 | TRBV11-2 | once | TRBD2 | TGTGCCAGCAGCTGGGAGGGGACTAATCCCTACGAGCAGTACTTC | CASSWEGTNPYEQYF
TRBJ1-2 | TRBV2 | . | . | TGTGCCAGCAGTGTACGGGAATCCGACTATGGCTACACCTTC | CASSVRESDYGYTF
TRBJ1-1 | TRBV6-1 | . | . | TGTGCCAGCAGCCCCCGGGACACCTCTGAAGCTTTCTTT | CASSPRDTSEAFF
TRBJ1-1 | TRBV11-2 | . | TRBD1 | TGTGCCAGCAGCTCAATAAGGGGGCCCACTGAAGCTTTCTTT | CASSSIRGPTEAFF
TRBJ1-1 | TRBV5-6 | . | . | TGTGCCAGCAGCTTGGGGGACGGAACGGAAGCTTTCTTT | CASSLGDGTEAFF
TRBJ1-5 | TRBV9 | . | . | TGTGCCAGCAGCGTAGCGAAAAAGCCTCAGGGGCGCAATCAGCCCCAGCATTTT | CASSVAKKPQGRNQPQHF
TRBJ2-7 | TRBV7-9 | . | TRBD1 | TGTGCCAGCAGCCGAGGGGGTCTTATTGGGACAGTATCCTACGAGCAGTACTTC | CASSRGGLIGTVSYEQYF
TRBJ2-5 | TRBV5-1 | . | TRBD2 | TGCGCCAGCAGCCTGGGGGGGACTCAAGAGACCCAGTACTTC | CASSLGGTQETQYF
TRBJ1-1 | TRBV27 | . | . | TGTGCCAGCAGGGGGTGGGGCAGGGGGAACACTGAAGCTTTCTTT | CASRGWGRGNTEAFF
TRBJ1-1 | TRBV25-1 | . | . | TGTGCCAGCAGTGGGCCCCCGCTTCGCCACCACTCGATGGCTGAAGCTTTCTTT | CASSGPPLRHHSMAEAFF
TRBJ2-5 | TRBV15 | . | TRBD2 | TGTGCCACCAGCAGGCGGGGGGGCCGAGAGACCCAGTACTTC | CATSRRGGRETQYF
TRBJ1-6 | TRBV7-9 | . | TRBD1 | TGTGCCTCCTCCCGGGACAGGGCAAATTCACCCCTCCACTTT | CASSRDRANSPLHF
TRBJ2-5 | TRBV6-6 | . | . | TGTGCCAGCGGCCCGACCCCAGGGTTGGGGGAAGAGACCCAGTACTTC | CASGPTPGLGEETQYF
TRBJ1-2 | TRBV28 | . | TRBD1 | TGTGCCAGCAGTCAAGGACAGGGGAAGAACTATGGCTACACCTTC | CASSQGQGKNYGYTF
TRBJ2-3 | TRBV2 | . | . | TGTGCCAGCAGTGAATCCCCCGTGAGGCCCCGGGGAGATACGCAGTATTTT | CASSESPVRPRGDTQYF
TRBJ2-5 | TRBV4-3 | . | . | TGCGCCAGCAGCCAAGAGCGGGCGGTAAACCAAGAGACCCAGTACTTC | CASSQERAVNQETQYF
TRBJ1-5 | TRBV29-1 | . | . | TGCAGCGTTGAGAGCCCCAATCAGCCCCAGCATTTT | CSVESPNQPQHF
TRBJ2-5 | TRBV2 | . | . | TGTGCCAGCAGTGGGACGGAAGAGACCCAGTACTTC | CASSGTEETQYF
TRBJ2-1 | TRBV19 | . | . | TGTGCCAGTAGTATCGTTCGGGGCCATGAGCAGTTCTTC | CASSIVRGHEQFF